Included here is one T cell receptor beta chain sequence, with context. CDR1 is LNHNV, CDR2 YYDKDF, per germline (reference sequence). Trimming shortened V by 0 bases and J by 0 bases, and 11 bases separated the two germline ends. The CDR3 sequence is 16 residues long. This sample was taken from a study of cytomegalovirus exposure and HLA in healthy donors. The PCR contained 60 Vbeta and 13 Jbeta primers. The repertoire was sequenced with immunoSEQ multiplex PCR; TCRdb's copy has only in-frame clones and lacks some. The sample table sets out roughly 190,000 clones. The genes are TRBV15 and TRBJ1-2; D may be TRBD1 (5 bases). This sequence originates from a man aged 25 to 40 in good health and CMV-seronegative. Sequenced input: PBMCs. The CDR3 here is CATSRDYQGTNYGYTF. The DNA for the CDR3 is TGTGCCACCAGCAGAGATTATCAGGGAACTAACTATGGCTACACCTTC.